What follows are 15 T cell receptor beta chains derived from one specimen sequenced in a study of early T cells in non-severe SARS-CoV-2 infection. TCRdb processed the 5' RACE reads anew with MiXCR; each CDR3 protein has one entry. The table has fewer than 100,000 distinct CDR3 sequences, less than 15% seen once. Source material: whole blood. Source of these receptors: an adult who was a healthcare worker with PCR-confirmed SARS-CoV-2 infection or an uninfected control (not recorded which).

The sample holds a few counts of this clonotype. The V and J genes are TRBV7-9 and TRBJ2-1; 16 bases line up with TRBD2. CDR3 length: 13 residues. Germline V gene sequence: CDR1 SEHNR, CDR2 FQNEAQ (reference sequence). Germline trimming cut 5 bases from V and 14 bases from J; bases unmatched to any gene: 3. The CDR3 sequence: CASSIGTSGGEFF. Here the CDR3 DNA reads TGTGCCAGCAGCATCGGGACTAGCGGGGGGGAGTTCTTC.

This clonotype was detected many times. The chain recombines TRBV2 with TRBJ2-6; possibly TRBD1 for D (5 bases). Deletions cut 4 bases from V and 5 bases from J, with 12 bases between. CDR3 length: 15 amino acids. Per germline, CDR1 SNHLY and CDR2 FYNNEI. CDR3 amino acids: CASSGRQLRANVLTF. CDR3 in DNA: TGTGCCAGCAGTGGAAGACAGCTTAGGGCCAACGTCCTGACTTTC.

The rearrangement uses TRBV5-6 and TRBJ1-6, with D unclear. The germline gives CDR1 SGHDT, CDR2 YYEEEE. This CDR3 is 13 amino acids long. The V end was cut by 6 bases, the J end by 9 bases, with 13 bases between. The CDR3 DNA follows: TGTGCCAGCATCCCTGGGTGGGGTTCACCCCTCCACTTT. Amino acid sequence: CASIPGWGSPLHF.

CDR3 DNA sequence: TGTGCCAGCAGTAGGGGGACAACCCAAGAGACCCAGTACTTC. Its protein is CASSRGTTQETQYF. The V call is TRBV27, the J call TRBJ2-5; possibly TRBD1 for D (6 bases). The CDR3 is 14 amino acids. CDR1 is MNHEY and CDR2 is SMNVEV in the germline V gene (reference sequence). V lost 5 bases and J 1 base, leaving 11 bases between the germline ends.

There are a few counts of this clonotype. The chain combines TRBV5-4 with TRBJ1-6, with D tentatively TRBD1 (6 bases). Germline CDR1 and CDR2: SGHNT and YYREEE (reference sequence). Trimming cost V 2 bases and J 5 bases, with 8 bases left between them. The CDR3 contains 14 residues. Here the CDR3 DNA reads TGTGCCAGCAGCTTTCAGGGGAATAATTCACCCCTCCACTTT. It specifies CASSFQGNNSPLHF.

This clonotype was picked up many times. V gene TRBV5-6 combines with J gene TRBJ2-6; TRBD2 might be the D (5 bases). V was shortened by 2 bases and J by 7 bases, with 13 bases between the two germline ends. The CDR3 runs 15 residues. Germline CDR1 and CDR2: SGHDT and YYEEEE. CDR3 sequence: CASSFLPEGANVLTF. The CDR3 DNA sequence: TGTGCCAGCAGCTTTCTTCCTGAGGGAGCCAACGTCCTGACTTTC. The full variable domain, with the rest looked up from reference TRBV5-6 and TRBJ2-6, is DAGVTQSPTHLIKTRGQQVTLRCSPKSGHDTVSWYQQALGQGPQFIFQYYEEEERQRGNFPDRFSGHQFPNYSSELNVNALLLGDSALYLCASSFLPEGANVLTFGAGSRLTVL.

This clonotype was counted only a few times. The CDR3: CASRGGNTGELFF. As DNA, the CDR3 is TGTGCCAGCCGGGGGGGAAACACCGGGGAGCTGTTTTTT. The V call is TRBV7-6, the J call TRBJ2-2; the match to TRBD2 covers 8 bases. The CDR3 is 13 amino acids. J was trimmed by 2 bases and V by 8 bases; bases with no gene match: 1. The germline CDR1 and CDR2 sequences are SGHVS and FNYEAQ.

The rearrangement joins TRBV10-1 to TRBJ2-2; D may be TRBD1 or TRBD2 (7 bases each). The germline V gene encodes CDR1 WNHNN and CDR2 SYGVQD (reference sequence). Trimming took 3 bases from V and 4 from J, leaving 9 bases between them. This CDR3 is 14 amino acids long. CDR3 amino acids: CASSDRGGTGELFF. The CDR3, as DNA: TGCGCCAGCAGTGACAGGGGGGGCACCGGGGAGCTGTTTTTT.

This clonotype was counted only a few times. The gene calls are TRBV7-9 and TRBJ2-1; 13 nucleotides agree with TRBD2. V lost 5 bases to trimming and J lost 3 bases; unmatched junction nucleotides: 10. This CDR3 spans 18 amino acids. Germline V gives CDR1 SEHNR, CDR2 FQNEAQ (reference sequence). CDR3 protein: CASSPSGLAGAIYNEQFF. Here the CDR3 DNA reads TGTGCCAGCAGCCCTAGCGGACTAGCGGGGGCCATCTACAATGAGCAGTTCTTC.

J is TRBJ2-6 and V is TRBV29-1, with a weak D call TRBD2 (5 bases). This CDR3 has 16 residues. The V and J ends lost 3 bases and 2 bases respectively, with 14 bases between them. Germline V gives CDR1 SQVTM, CDR2 ANQGSEA. The CDR3: CSVEGSGLAGANVLTF. The DNA for the CDR3 is TGCAGCGTTGAGGGGTCGGGGTTAGCTGGGGCCAACGTCCTGACTTTC.

This clonotype was counted many times. The chain carries TRBV6-5 and TRBJ2-2, with TRBD1 matching 10 bases. With V trimmed by 4 bases and J by 6 bases, 2 bases remained unmatched. Germline-derived CDR1 and CDR2 are MNHEY and SVGAGI. The CDR3 is made up of 14 amino acids. The DNA for the CDR3 is TGTGCCAGCAGTTCCGACAGGGGGCCCGGGGAGCTGTTTTTT. Its protein is CASSSDRGPGELFF.

This clonotype was detected only a few times. The J gene is TRBJ2-7, the V gene TRBV9; D may match TRBD1 or TRBD2 (5 bases each). The CDR3 is 15 residues long. From germline, CDR1 is SGDLS and CDR2 YYNGEE. V lost 1 base, J lost 2 bases, and 13 bases lay in between. The CDR3 nucleotides are TGTGCCAGCAGCGTATCAGGGACGGAAGCCTACGAGCAGTACTTC. Amino acid sequence: CASSVSGTEAYEQYF.

This clonotype was counted a few times. This chain connects TRBV4-1 to TRBJ2-7; 8 nucleotides line up with TRBD1. Germline V gives CDR1 MGHRA, CDR2 YSYEKL. The length of the CDR3 is 18 residues. The V gene end was trimmed by 4 bases and the J gene end by 1 base; junction bases not matched to a gene: 15. This chain's CDR3 is CASSRSFYGTGLSYEQYF. In DNA, the CDR3 is TGCGCCAGCAGCCGAAGTTTTTATGGGACAGGCCTGTCCTACGAGCAGTACTTC.

The chain couples TRBV11-3 to TRBJ2-2; possibly TRBD1 or TRBD2 for D (6 bases each). CDR3 length: 14 residues. Germline values: CDR1 SGHNT, CDR2 YENEEA. V was shortened by 3 bases and J by 4 bases, with 9 bases between the two germline ends. The chain's CDR3 is CASSFGGSTGELFF. The CDR3 coding sequence is TGTGCCAGCAGCTTCGGGGGCAGCACCGGGGAGCTGTTTTTT. The variable domain in full, completed from reference TRBV11-3 and TRBJ2-2, reads EAGVVQSPRYKIIEKKQPVAFWCNPISGHNTLYWYLQNLGQGPELLIRYENEEAVDDSQLPKDRFSAERLKGVDSTLKIQPAELGDSAVYLCASSFGGSTGELFFGEGSRLTVL.

This clonotype came up many times. The rearrangement links TRBV4-2 to TRBJ2-1, with D unresolved. The CDR3 covers 16 residues. V lost 0 bases, J lost 2 bases, and 11 bases lay in between. In germline, CDR1 is LGHNA, CDR2 YNFKEQ. This CDR3 is CASSQDLVQTYNEQFF. CDR3 bases: TGTGCCAGCAGCCAAGATCTGGTTCAGACCTACAATGAGCAGTTCTTC.